The TCR beta chain described here comes from a study of T cells in localized non-small cell lung cancer. Method: immunoSEQ multiplex PCR; TCRdb's copy keeps in-frame clones and lacks some. Among more than 3,500 clones listed, around 25% were seen once. Trimming removed 3 bases at V and 7 bases at J, with 21 bases between. This CDR3 contains 16 residues. Germline V gene lookup returns CDR1 SGHNT and CDR2 YENEEA. Study results and caveats: Those with higher blood T cell density had longer overall survival.

This clone was counted only a few times. As yet, its antigen is unknown. This chain links TRBV11-3 with TRBJ2-5; D is undetermined. The sequencing here drew on lung tumor tissue, taken before any cancer treatment. The clonotype comes from a male donor at least 60 years old with stage I lung adenocarcinoma. The CDR3 DNA is TGTGCCAGCAGCTTGGGGTGGGCGGACGGATCGGCGACCCAGTACTTC. Translated, it gives CASSLGWADGSATQYF.